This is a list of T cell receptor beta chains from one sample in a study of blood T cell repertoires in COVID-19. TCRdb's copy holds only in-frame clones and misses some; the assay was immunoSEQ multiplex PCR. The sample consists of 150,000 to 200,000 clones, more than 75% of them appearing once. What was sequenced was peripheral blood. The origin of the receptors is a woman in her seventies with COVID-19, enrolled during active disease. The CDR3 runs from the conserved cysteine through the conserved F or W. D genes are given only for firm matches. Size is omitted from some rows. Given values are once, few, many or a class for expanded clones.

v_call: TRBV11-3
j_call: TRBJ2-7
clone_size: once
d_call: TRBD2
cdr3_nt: TGTGCCAGCAGCTTCACTAGCGGGAGGGCCTACGAGCAGTACTTC
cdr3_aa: CASSFTSGRAYEQYF

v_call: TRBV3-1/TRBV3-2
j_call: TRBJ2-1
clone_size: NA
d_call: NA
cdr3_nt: TGTGCCAGCAGCCAGGCCGGAGAACTCAATGAGCAGTTCTTC
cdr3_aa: CASSQAGELNEQFF

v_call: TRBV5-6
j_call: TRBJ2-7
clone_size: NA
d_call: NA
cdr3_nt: TGTGCCAGCAGCTTGGGAGGAGGGGCCGAGCAGTACTTC
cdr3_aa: CASSLGGGAEQYF

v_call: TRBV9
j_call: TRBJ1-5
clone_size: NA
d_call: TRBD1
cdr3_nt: TGTGCCAGCAGCGTAGGGGACAGGGTCAATCAGCCCCAGCATTTT
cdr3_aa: CASSVGDRVNQPQHF

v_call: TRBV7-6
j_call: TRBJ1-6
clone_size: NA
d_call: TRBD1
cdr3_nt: TGTGCCAGCAGCTCGGGACAGAAAAATTCACCCCTCCACTTT
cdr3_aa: CASSSGQKNSPLHF

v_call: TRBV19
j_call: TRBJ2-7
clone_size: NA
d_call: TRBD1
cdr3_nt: TGTGCCAGTAGTCCAAGGGGACAGGGGGTGCACGAGCAGTACTTC
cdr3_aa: CASSPRGQGVHEQYF

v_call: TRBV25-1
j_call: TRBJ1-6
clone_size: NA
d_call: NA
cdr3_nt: TGTGCCAGCAGTGGGGGAGGCTCCTATAATTCACCCCTCCACTTT
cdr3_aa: CASSGGGSYNSPLHF

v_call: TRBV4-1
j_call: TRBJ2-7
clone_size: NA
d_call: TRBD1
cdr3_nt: TGCGCCAGCAGCCAAGCCCCGGACAGGCTTTCTCCCTACGAGCAGTACTTC
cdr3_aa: CASSQAPDRLSPYEQYF

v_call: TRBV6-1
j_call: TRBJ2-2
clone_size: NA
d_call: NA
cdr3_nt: TGTGCCAGCAGTGACCTGGGAGGGGGCGGGGAGCTGTTTTTT
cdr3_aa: CASSDLGGGGELFF

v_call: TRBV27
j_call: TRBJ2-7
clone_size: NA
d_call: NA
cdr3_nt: TGTGCCAGCAGTTTAAACAGGGAGACCTACGAGCAGTACTTC
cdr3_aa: CASSLNRETYEQYF

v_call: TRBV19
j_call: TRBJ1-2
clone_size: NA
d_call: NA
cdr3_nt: TGTGCCAGTAATCCACCCGGGAGAGGTGCCTATGGCTACACCTTC
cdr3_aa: CASNPPGRGAYGYTF

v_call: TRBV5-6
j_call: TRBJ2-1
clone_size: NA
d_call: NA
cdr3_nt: TGTGCCAGCAGCGCTGACTTGAGCTCCTACAATGAGCAGTTCTTC
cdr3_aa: CASSADLSSYNEQFF

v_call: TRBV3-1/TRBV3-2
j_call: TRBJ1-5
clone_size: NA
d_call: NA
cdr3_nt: TGTGCCAGCAGCCAAGACTCGACTGCCAATCAGCCCCAGCATTTT
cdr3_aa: CASSQDSTANQPQHF

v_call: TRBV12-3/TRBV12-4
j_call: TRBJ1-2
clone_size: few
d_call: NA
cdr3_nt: TGTGCCAGCAGTTTGCAGGGATATGGCTACACCTTC
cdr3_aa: CASSLQGYGYTF

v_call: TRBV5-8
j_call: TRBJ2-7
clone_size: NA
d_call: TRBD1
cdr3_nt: TGTGCCAGCAGCTTGGTAGTGTTATCGGACAGGGAATACGAGCAGTACTTC
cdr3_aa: CASSLVVLSDREYEQYF

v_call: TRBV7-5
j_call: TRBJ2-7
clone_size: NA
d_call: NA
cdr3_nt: TGTGCCAGAAGCTTGGTCTACAGGGGGTACTACGAGCAGTACTTC
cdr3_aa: CARSLVYRGYYEQYF

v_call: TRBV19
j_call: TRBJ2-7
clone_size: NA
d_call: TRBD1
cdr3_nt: TGTGCCAGTAGTGGGACAGGGGGAAGTTACGAGCAGTACTTC
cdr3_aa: CASSGTGGSYEQYF

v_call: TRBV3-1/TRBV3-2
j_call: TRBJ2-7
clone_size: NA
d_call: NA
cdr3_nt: TGTGCCAGCAGCCCAAGGAGCAGCTCCTACGAGCAGTACTTC
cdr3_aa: CASSPRSSSYEQYF

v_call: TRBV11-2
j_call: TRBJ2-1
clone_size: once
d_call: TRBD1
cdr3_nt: TGTGCCAGCAGCCCCACAAGTCGGGGACAGGTTTTCTCCTACAATGAGCAGTTCTTC
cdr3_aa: CASSPTSRGQVFSYNEQFF

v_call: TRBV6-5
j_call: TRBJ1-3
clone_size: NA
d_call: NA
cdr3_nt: TGTGCCAGCAGGGGGGGAAGCTCTGGAAACACCATATATTTT
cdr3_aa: CASRGGSSGNTIYF

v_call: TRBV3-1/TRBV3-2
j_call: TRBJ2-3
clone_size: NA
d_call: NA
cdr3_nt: TGTGCCAGCAGCCAAGATCGGTCCCGCGGAGGCACGCAGTATTTT
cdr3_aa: CASSQDRSRGGTQYF

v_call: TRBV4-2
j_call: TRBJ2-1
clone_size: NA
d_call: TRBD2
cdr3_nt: TGTGCCAGCAGCCAAGATACCAGCGGGGGAGACAATGAGCAGTTCTTC
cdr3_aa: CASSQDTSGGDNEQFF

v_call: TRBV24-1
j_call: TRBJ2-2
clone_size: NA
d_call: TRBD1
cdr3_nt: TGTGCCACCACTGACCGGGACAGGGATGAAAACACCGGGGAGCTGTTTTTT
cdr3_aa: CATTDRDRDENTGELFF

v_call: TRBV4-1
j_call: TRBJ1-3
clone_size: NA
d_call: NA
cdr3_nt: TGCGCCAGCAGCCAGAGGATATCCAGGGATTATGGAAACACCATATATTTT
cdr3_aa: CASSQRISRDYGNTIYF

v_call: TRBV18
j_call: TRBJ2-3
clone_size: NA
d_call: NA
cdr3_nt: TGTGCCAGCTCAACCTACACAGATACGCAGTATTTT
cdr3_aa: CASSTYTDTQYF

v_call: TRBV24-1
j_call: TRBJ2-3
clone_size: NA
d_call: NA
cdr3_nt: TGTGCCACCAGTGATGGGACAAAGTCCACAGATACGCAGTATTTT
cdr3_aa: CATSDGTKSTDTQYF